A single sample is the source of the 26 T cell receptor beta chains below, sequenced in a study of blood T cell repertoires in COVID-19. Sequenced by immunoSEQ multiplex PCR; TCRdb stores in-frame clones only, minus some. The sample shows 90,000 to 140,000 clones, 81% of them seen only once. The sample was peripheral blood. All receptors come from an older man with acute or convalescent COVID-19.

CDR3 in DNA: TGTGCCAGCATCCAATCTGGGGCCAACGTCCTGACTTTC. It encodes CASIQSGANVLTF. V usage is TRBV28 and J usage is TRBJ2-6; D uncertain. This CDR3 is built from 13 residues. Trimming stripped 7 bases from V and 1 base from J, with 5 bases between. Germline V gives CDR1 MDHEN, CDR2 SYDVKM.

This chain uses TRBV6-5 with TRBJ2-7; the match to TRBD1 covers 9 bases. The germline V gene has CDR1 MNHEY and CDR2 SVGAGI. The length of the CDR3 is 15 residues. Losses at the gene ends were 4 bases for V and 3 bases for J; bases not matched to a gene: 7. CDR3 protein: CASSSSGTGYYEQYF. The CDR3 DNA sequence: TGTGCCAGCAGTTCCTCCGGGACAGGGTACTACGAGCAGTACTTC.

The chain carries TRBV5-6 and TRBJ1-3; 7 nucleotides match TRBD1. This CDR3 region has 17 residues. Germline-derived CDR1 and CDR2 are SGHDT and YYEEEE. V lost 2 bases and J lost 0; bases outside the gene matches: 8. The CDR3 DNA reads as TGTGCCAGCAGCTTAGGGTCGGACAGGCTCTCTGGAAACACCATATATTTT. Translated: CASSLGSDRLSGNTIYF.

The rearrangement joins TRBV18 to TRBJ2-7; 9 bases align to TRBD1. This CDR3 region has 14 residues. Germline loops: CDR1 KGHSH, CDR2 LQKENI. Trimming removed 5 bases from V and 6 bases from J; junction bases left unmatched: 8. CDR3 DNA sequence: TGTGCCAGCTCAAGGGGGACAGGGATGGTCGAGCAGTACTTC. It specifies CASSRGTGMVEQYF.

This clone was detected only once. This chain links TRBV28 with TRBJ2-3, with TRBD2 identical over 13 bases. CDR3 length equals 14 residues. Germline CDR1 MDHEN, CDR2 SYDVKM. The junction had 7 bases not matched to a gene; V was cut back by 6 bases and J by 10 bases. CDR3 in amino acids: CASSPGLAGASQYF. In DNA, the CDR3 is TGTGCCAGCAGCCCAGGACTAGCGGGAGCCTCGCAGTATTTT.

The V call is TRBV4-2, the J call TRBJ2-3; D ambiguous. This CDR3 is built from 14 residues. CDR1 and CDR2 from the germline V gene are LGHNA and YNFKEQ. Trimming cost V 4 bases and J 1 base, with 9 bases left between them. The DNA of the CDR3 is TGTGCCAGCAGCCCCTCCCCTGGCACAGATACGCAGTATTTT. Its translation: CASSPSPGTDTQYF.

This chain uses TRBV19 with TRBJ2-2; the match to TRBD2 covers 10 bases. CDR1 is LNHDA, CDR2 SQIVND, per germline (reference sequence). V trimming: 5 bases; J trimming: 4 bases; junction bases outside the gene matches: 7. This CDR3 is 16 amino acids long. The CDR3 here is CASSSWTSGRTGELFF. In DNA, the CDR3 is TGTGCCAGTAGTTCTTGGACTAGCGGCCGCACCGGGGAGCTGTTTTTT.

The genes are TRBV6-5 and TRBJ1-1, with D perhaps TRBD1 (6 bases). Germline-derived CDR1 and CDR2 are MNHEY and SVGAGI. The V gene lost 2 bases and the J gene lost 3 bases, with 13 bases spanning the gap. The CDR3 sequence is 15 residues long. The DNA of the CDR3 is TGTGCCAGCAGTTACGGGGACAACGTACACACTGAAGCTTTCTTT. Its protein product is CASSYGDNVHTEAFF.

The rearrangement links TRBV29-1 to TRBJ2-3; D may be TRBD1 (6 bases). The ends were cut back, 7 bases at V and 0 bases at J, with 11 bases in the middle. This CDR3 has 13 amino acids. The germline V gene encodes CDR1 SQVTM and CDR2 ANQGSEA. The CDR3, as DNA: TGCAGCGACCGGGACACTAGCACAGATACGCAGTATTTT. This encodes CSDRDTSTDTQYF.

V gene TRBV9 combines with J gene TRBJ1-4, with 8 bases identical to TRBD1. Germline values: CDR1 SGDLS, CDR2 YYNGEE. V shed 0 bases, J shed 8 bases, and the junction held 6 bases outside the gene matches. This CDR3 is built from 15 residues. CDR3 loop: CASSVGRTGNEKLFF. The DNA of the CDR3 is TGTGCCAGCAGCGTAGGTCGGACAGGGAACGAAAAACTGTTTTTT.

The chain links TRBV6-5 to TRBJ1-5; 11 nucleotides match TRBD1. J was trimmed by 3 bases and V by 5 bases; bases with no gene match: 3. The CDR3 is 15 residues long. The germline V gene has CDR1 MNHEY and CDR2 SVGAGI. CDR3 protein: CASSRDRGNNQPQHF. Here the CDR3 DNA reads TGTGCCAGCAGTAGGGACAGGGGGAACAATCAGCCCCAGCATTTT.

Concerning this clone itself: The junction shows a germline mismatch at one end, possibly a read error. V and J are TRBV24-1 and TRBJ1-5; maybe TRBD1 (6 bases). Germline V CDR1 and CDR2: KGHDR, SFDVKD. The length of the CDR3 is 16 residues. The CDR3 coding sequence is TGTGCCACCAATGATTTACAGGGCGAGAGCAATCAGCCCCAGCATTTT. Protein sequence: CATNDLQGESNQPQHF.

The chain has TRBV6-2 or TRBV6-3 and TRBJ2-1, with D hard to call. V shed 4 bases and J shed 9 bases, with 10 bases lying between them. The CDR3 covers 12 residues. The germline V gene has CDR1 MNHEY and CDR2 SVGEGT. Written as DNA, the CDR3 is TGTGCCAGCAGTTTAGAATCGGGTGAGCAGTTCTTC. It yields the protein CASSLESGEQFF.

The genes are TRBV30 and TRBJ2-1, with 8 bases lining up with TRBD1. In germline, CDR1 is GTSNPN, CDR2 SVGIG (reference sequence). The length of the CDR3 is 14 residues. Unmatched junction bases numbered 4, after V lost 2 bases and J lost 4 bases. The CDR3 DNA reads as TGTGCCTGGAGTCGCAGGGGGCTTTACAATGAGCAGTTCTTC. It is translated as CAWSRRGLYNEQFF.

The chain combines TRBV11-3 with TRBJ2-5, with 10 bases aligning to TRBD1. V gave up 0 bases and J gave up 5 bases; unmatched junction bases: 6. The germline gives CDR1 SGHNT, CDR2 YENEEA. The CDR3 loop spans 16 amino acids. This CDR3 reads CASSLDRGTGVETQYF. For the CDR3, the DNA is TGTGCCAGCAGCTTAGATCGGGGGACAGGGGTTGAGACCCAGTACTTC.

The genes are TRBV10-1 and TRBJ2-3, with TRBD1 matching over 7 bases. From germline, CDR1 is WNHNN and CDR2 SYGVQD (reference sequence). CDR3 length: 14 amino acids. V was pared by 4 bases and J by 4 bases, with 5 bases of the junction left unmatched. CDR3: CASSVAGGPDTQYF. CDR3 DNA sequence: TGCGCCAGCAGTGTGGCAGGGGGTCCAGATACGCAGTATTTT.

V usage is TRBV14 and J usage is TRBJ1-3; D is perhaps TRBD1 (5 bases). CDR1 SGHDN and CDR2 FVKESK come from the germline V gene. CDR3 length: 15 amino acids. Between the trimmed V and J ends, which lost 4 bases and 0 bases, there was a span of 10 bases. The CDR3, as DNA: TGTGCCAGCAGCCGACAGCCACTCTCTGGAAACACCATATATTTT. This gives the protein CASSRQPLSGNTIYF.

The chain uses TRBV4-1 and TRBJ2-1; tentative D call: TRBD1 (6 bases). The CDR3 loop spans 17 amino acids. The V gene lost 1 base and the J gene lost 2 bases, with 15 bases spanning the gap. The germline CDR1 and CDR2 sequences are MGHRA and YSYEKL. CDR3 sequence reads: CASSQVERQDTYNEQFF. As DNA, the CDR3 is TGCGCCAGCAGCCAAGTGGAACGACAGGACACCTACAATGAGCAGTTCTTC.

This rearrangement joins TRBV28 to TRBJ1-2; TRBD1 is a possible D gene (6 bases). The V gene lost 5 bases and the J gene lost 2 bases, with 18 bases spanning the gap. The CDR3 is 16 residues long. Germline V gene lookup returns CDR1 MDHEN and CDR2 SYDVKM. CDR3 coding DNA: TGTGCCAGCAGTCCTATAAGGACAGCCACGAACTATGGCTACACCTTC. This translates into CASSPIRTATNYGYTF.

This rearrangement joins TRBV30 to TRBJ1-6; the D gene is possibly TRBD1 (5 bases). The germline CDR1 and CDR2 sequences are GTSNPN and SVGIG (reference sequence). The CDR3 loop spans 18 amino acids. V lost 2 bases and J 0 bases, leaving 17 bases between the germline ends. The CDR3 sequence is CAWSPAIRGSSYNSPLHF. The DNA of the CDR3 is TGTGCCTGGAGTCCAGCGATTCGGGGGAGCTCCTATAATTCACCCCTCCACTTT.

This chain links TRBV29-1 with TRBJ1-4; 11 bases agree with TRBD1. The germline V gene encodes CDR1 SQVTM and CDR2 ANQGSEA. Germline trimming cut 4 bases from V and 8 bases from J; bases unmatched to any gene: 6. This CDR3 is 14 amino acids long. The DNA of the CDR3 is TGCAGCGTTGGCGGGACAGGGGGGAGAGAAAAACTGTTTTTT. Encoded protein: CSVGGTGGREKLFF.

The V and J genes are TRBV5-1 and TRBJ1-6, with a possible D match to TRBD1 (6 bases). The V end was cut by 3 bases, the J end by 6 bases, with 10 bases between. The CDR3 has 14 residues. The germline gives CDR1 SGHRS, CDR2 YFSETQ. The CDR3: CASSYDRFNSPLHF. In DNA form, the CDR3 reads TGCGCCAGCAGCTATGACAGGTTTAATTCACCCCTCCACTTT.

The chain uses TRBV28 and TRBJ1-1, with 11 bases lining up with TRBD1. Germline values: CDR1 MDHEN, CDR2 SYDVKM. The V segment lost 6 bases and the J segment 11 bases; nucleotides outside the gene matches: 5. CDR3 length: 12 residues. The CDR3 loop reads CASRRTGGGAFF. CDR3 nucleotide sequence: TGTGCCAGCAGACGGACAGGGGGCGGGGCTTTCTTT.

In regard to this clone: This sample includes further DNA sequences coding for the same CDR3. The rearrangement uses TRBV6-5 and TRBJ1-5; D is uncertain. Trimming pared 5 bases from V and 1 base from J, leaving 12 bases between. CDR3 length: 15 residues. Germline values: CDR1 MNHEY, CDR2 SVGAGI. The CDR3 is CASSPREGSNQPQHF. DNA for the CDR3: TGTGCCAGCAGTCCCCGGGAGGGAAGCAATCAGCCCCAGCATTTT.

This clone was counted only a few times. This rearrangement joins TRBV28 to TRBJ2-1, with 12 bases identical to TRBD2. J lost 9 bases, V lost 4 bases, and 10 bases had no gene match. Per germline, CDR1 MDHEN and CDR2 SYDVKM. The CDR3 consists of 16 residues. This chain's CDR3 is CASSSPTSGSNGEQFF. The DNA for the CDR3 is TGTGCCAGCAGTTCCCCGACTAGCGGGAGTAACGGTGAGCAGTTCTTC. Full variable domain (outside the CDR3, taken from reference TRBV28 and TRBJ2-1): DVKVTQSSRYLVKRTGEKVFLECVQDMDHENMFWYRQDPGLGLRLIYFSYDVKMKEKGDIPEGYSVSREKKERFSLILESASTNQTSMYLCASSSPTSGSNGEQFFGPGTRLTVL.

The rearrangement links TRBV18 to TRBJ2-1; D gene ambiguous. The germline V and J ends were trimmed by 0 bases and 5 bases, with 5 bases remaining between them. This CDR3 is 13 amino acids long. Germline V gene lookup returns CDR1 KGHSH and CDR2 LQKENI. In DNA form, the CDR3 reads TGTGCCAGCTCACCACCCCAGAACAATGAGCAGTTCTTC. This encodes CASSPPQNNEQFF.